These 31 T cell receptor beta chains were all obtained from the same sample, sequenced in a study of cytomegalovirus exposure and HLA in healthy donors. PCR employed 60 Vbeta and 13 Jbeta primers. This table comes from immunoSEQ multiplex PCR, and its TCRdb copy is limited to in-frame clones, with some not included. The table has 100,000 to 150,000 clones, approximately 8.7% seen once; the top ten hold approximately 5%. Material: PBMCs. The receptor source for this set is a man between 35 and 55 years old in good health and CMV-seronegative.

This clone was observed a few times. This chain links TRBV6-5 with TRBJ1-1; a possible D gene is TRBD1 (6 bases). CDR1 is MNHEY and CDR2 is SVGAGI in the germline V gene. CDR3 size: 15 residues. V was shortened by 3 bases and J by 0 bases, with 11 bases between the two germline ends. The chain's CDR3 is CASSYFSGVNTEAFF. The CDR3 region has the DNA TGTGCCAGCAGTTATTTTTCAGGGGTGAACACTGAAGCTTTCTTT.

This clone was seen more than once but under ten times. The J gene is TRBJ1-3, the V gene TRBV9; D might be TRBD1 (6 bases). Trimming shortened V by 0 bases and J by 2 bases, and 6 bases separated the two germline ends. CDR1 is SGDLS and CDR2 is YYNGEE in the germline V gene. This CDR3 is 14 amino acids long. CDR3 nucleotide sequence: TGTGCCAGCAGCGTAGCAGGGGCTGGAAACACCATATATTTT. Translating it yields CASSVAGAGNTIYF.

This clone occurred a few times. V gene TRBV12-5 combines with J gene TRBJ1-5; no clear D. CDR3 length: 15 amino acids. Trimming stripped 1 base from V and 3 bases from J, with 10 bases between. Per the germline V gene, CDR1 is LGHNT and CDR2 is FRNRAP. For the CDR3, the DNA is TGTGCTAGTGGTTTGGACCGGGGTAACAATCAGCCCCAGCATTTT. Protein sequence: CASGLDRGNNQPQHF.

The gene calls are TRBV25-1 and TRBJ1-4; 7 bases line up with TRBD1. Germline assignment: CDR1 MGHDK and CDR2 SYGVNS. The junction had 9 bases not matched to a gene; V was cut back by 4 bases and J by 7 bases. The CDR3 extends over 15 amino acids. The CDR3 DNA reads TGTGCCAGCAGTGGGGCCGCGGACAGGCGTGAAAAACTGTTTTTT. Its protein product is CASSGAADRREKLFF.

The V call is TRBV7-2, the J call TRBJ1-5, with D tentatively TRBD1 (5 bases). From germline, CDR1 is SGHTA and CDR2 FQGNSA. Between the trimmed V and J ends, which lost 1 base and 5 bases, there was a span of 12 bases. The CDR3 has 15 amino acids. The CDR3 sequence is CASSLDRGWDQPQHF. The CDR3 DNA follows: TGTGCCAGCAGCTTAGATAGGGGCTGGGATCAGCCCCAGCATTTT.

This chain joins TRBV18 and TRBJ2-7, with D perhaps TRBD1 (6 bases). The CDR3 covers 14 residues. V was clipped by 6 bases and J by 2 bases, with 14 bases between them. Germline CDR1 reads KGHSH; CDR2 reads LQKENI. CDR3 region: CASSPPGHPYEQYF. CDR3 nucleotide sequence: TGTGCCAGCTCCCCGCCGGGACACCCCTACGAGCAGTACTTC.

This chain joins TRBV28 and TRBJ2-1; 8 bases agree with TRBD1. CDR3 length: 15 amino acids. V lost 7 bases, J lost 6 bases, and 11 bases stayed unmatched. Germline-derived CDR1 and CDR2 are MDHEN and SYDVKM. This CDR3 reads CASTPRPGGFNEQFF. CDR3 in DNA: TGTGCCAGCACCCCCCGGCCAGGGGGCTTCAATGAGCAGTTCTTC.

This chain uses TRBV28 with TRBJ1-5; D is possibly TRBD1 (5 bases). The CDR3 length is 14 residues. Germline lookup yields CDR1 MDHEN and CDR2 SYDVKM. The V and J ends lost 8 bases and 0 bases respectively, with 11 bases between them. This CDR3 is CASGDWNSNQPQHF. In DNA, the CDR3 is TGTGCCAGCGGGGACTGGAATAGCAATCAGCCCCAGCATTTT.

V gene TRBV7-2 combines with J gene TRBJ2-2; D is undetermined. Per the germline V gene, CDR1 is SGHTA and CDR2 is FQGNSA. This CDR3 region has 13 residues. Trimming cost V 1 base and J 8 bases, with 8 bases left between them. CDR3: CASSLVGEGELFF. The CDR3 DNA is TGTGCCAGCAGCTTAGTCGGAGAGGGGGAGCTGTTTTTT.

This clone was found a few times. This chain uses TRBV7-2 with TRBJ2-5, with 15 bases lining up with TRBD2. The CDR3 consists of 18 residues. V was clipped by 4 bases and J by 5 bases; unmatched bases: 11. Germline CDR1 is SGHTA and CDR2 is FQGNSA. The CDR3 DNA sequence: TGTGCCAGCAGCTCACGGCGGACTAGCGGGGGGGCCAGTGAGACCCAGTACTTC. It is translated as CASSSRRTSGGASETQYF.

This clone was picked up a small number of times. The CDR3 loop reads CASSFTGADEKLFF. The CDR3, as DNA: TGTGCCAGCAGTTTCACAGGGGCGGATGAAAAACTGTTTTTT. The gene calls are TRBV28 and TRBJ1-4; 7 bases align to TRBD1. Germline trimming cut 3 bases from V and 6 bases from J; bases unmatched to any gene: 4. The CDR3 consists of 14 residues. Germline-derived CDR1 and CDR2 are MDHEN and SYDVKM.

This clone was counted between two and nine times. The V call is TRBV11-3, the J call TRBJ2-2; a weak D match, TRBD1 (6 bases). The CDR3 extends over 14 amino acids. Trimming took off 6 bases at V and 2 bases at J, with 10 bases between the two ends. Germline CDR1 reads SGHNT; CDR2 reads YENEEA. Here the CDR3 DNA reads TGTGCCAGCAGAAGGACAGCTAACACCGGGGAGCTGTTTTTT. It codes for CASRRTANTGELFF.

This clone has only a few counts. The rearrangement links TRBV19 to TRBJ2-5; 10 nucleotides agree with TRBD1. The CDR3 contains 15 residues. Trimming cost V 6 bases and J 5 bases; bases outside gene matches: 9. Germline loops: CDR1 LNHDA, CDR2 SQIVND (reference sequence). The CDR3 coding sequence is TGTGCCAGTAGCCACCGTGACAGGGGGCAGGAGACCCAGTACTTC. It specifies CASSHRDRGQETQYF.

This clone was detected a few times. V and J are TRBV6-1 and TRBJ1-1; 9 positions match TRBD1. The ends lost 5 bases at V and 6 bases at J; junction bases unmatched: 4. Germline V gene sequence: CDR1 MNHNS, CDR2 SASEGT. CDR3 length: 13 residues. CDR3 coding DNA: TGTGCCAGCAGTAGACAGGGGGAAGCTGAAGCTTTCTTT. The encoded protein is CASSRQGEAEAFF.

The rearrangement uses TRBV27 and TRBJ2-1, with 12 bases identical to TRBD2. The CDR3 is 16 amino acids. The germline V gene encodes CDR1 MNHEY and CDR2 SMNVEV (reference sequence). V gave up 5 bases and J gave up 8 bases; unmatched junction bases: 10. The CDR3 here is CASSILLAGGVHEQFF. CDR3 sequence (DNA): TGTGCCAGCAGTATTCTTCTAGCGGGGGGGGTACATGAGCAGTTCTTC.

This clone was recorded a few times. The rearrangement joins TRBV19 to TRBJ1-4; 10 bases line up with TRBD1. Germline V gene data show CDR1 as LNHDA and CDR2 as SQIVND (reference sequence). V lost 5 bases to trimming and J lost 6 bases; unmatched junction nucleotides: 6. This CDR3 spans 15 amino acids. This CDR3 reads CASSLDGTGDEKLFF. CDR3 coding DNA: TGTGCCAGTAGTCTTGACGGGACAGGGGATGAAAAACTGTTTTTT.

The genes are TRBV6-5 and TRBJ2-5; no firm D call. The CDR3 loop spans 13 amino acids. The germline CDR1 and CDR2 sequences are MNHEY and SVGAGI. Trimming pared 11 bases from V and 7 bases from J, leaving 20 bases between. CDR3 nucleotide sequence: TGTGCCTCCAAAATGCTACTAAAAGGGACCCAGTACTTC. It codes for CASKMLLKGTQYF.

In DNA form, the CDR3 reads TGTGCCATCAGTGAGTCGCACAGTGAAAAACTGTTTTTT. It is translated as CAISESHSEKLFF. This chain links TRBV10-3 with TRBJ1-4; the D is unclear. The ends were cut back, 0 bases at V and 7 bases at J, with 6 bases in the middle. Germline-derived CDR1 and CDR2 are ENHRY and SYGVKD. CDR3 length: 13 amino acids.

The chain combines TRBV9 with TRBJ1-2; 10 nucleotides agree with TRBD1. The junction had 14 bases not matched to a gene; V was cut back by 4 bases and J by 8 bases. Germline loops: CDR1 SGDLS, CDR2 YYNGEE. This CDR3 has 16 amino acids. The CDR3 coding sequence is TGTGCCAGCAGCCCTCATTCCGGGACAGGGGCCGTGGGCTACACCTTC. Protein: CASSPHSGTGAVGYTF.

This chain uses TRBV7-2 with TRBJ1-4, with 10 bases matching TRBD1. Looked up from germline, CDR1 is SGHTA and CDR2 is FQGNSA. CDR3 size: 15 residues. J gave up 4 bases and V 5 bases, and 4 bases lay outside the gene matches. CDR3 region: CASSTWTGGNEKLFF. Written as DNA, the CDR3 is TGTGCCAGCAGCACTTGGACAGGGGGTAATGAAAAACTGTTTTTT.

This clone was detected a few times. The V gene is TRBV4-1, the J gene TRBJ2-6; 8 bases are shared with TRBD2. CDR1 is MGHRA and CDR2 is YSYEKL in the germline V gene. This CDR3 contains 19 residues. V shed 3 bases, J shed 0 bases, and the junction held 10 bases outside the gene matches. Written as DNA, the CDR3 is TGCGCCAGCAGCCATCCCGGGGGGGGTCCCGTCTCTGGGGCCAACGTCCTGACTTTC. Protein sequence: CASSHPGGGPVSGANVLTF.

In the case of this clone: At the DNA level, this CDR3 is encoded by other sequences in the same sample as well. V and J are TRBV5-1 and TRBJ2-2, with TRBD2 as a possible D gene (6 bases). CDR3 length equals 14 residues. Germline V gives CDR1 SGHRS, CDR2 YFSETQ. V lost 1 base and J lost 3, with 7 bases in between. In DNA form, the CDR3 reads TGCGCCAGCAGCTTGACGGGAGACACCGGGGAGCTGTTTTTT. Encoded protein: CASSLTGDTGELFF.

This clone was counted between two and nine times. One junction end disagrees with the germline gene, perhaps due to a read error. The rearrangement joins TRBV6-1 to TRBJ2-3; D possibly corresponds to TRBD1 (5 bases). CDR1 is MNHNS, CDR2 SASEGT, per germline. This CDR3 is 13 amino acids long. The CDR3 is CASSDWATGTQYF. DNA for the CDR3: TGTGCCAGCAGTGATTGGGCAACAGGTACGCAGTATTTT.

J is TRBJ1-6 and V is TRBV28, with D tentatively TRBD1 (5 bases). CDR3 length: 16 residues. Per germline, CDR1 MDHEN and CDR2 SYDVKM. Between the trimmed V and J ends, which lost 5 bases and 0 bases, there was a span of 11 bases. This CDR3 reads CASSPGGSSYNSPLHF. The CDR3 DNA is TGTGCCAGCAGTCCTGGGGGGAGCTCCTATAATTCACCCCTCCACTTT. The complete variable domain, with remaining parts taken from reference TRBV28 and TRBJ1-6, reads DVKVTQSSRYLVKRTGEKVFLECVQDMDHENMFWYRQDPGLGLRLIYFSYDVKMKEKGDIPEGYSVSREKKERFSLILESASTNQTSMYLCASSPGGSSYNSPLHFGNGTRLTVT.

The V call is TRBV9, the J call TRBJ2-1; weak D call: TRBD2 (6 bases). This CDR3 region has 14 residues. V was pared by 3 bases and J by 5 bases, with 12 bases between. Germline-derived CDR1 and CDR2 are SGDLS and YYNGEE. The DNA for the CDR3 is TGTGCCAGCAGCGCACCTTCGGGAGACAATGAGCAGTTCTTC. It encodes CASSAPSGDNEQFF.

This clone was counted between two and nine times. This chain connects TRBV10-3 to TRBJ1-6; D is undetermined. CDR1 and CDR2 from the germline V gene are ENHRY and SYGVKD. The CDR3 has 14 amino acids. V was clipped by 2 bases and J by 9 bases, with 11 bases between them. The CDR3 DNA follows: TGTGCCATCAGTGAGGAACAGACCCTTTCACCCCTCCACTTT. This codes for CAISEEQTLSPLHF.

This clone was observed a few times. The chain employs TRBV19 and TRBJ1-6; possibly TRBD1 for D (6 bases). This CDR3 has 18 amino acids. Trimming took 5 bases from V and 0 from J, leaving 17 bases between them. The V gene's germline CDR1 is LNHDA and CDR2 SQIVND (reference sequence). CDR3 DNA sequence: TGTGCCAGTAGTGCCTACAGGGACCCTGGCTCCTATAATTCACCCCTCCACTTT. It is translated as CASSAYRDPGSYNSPLHF.

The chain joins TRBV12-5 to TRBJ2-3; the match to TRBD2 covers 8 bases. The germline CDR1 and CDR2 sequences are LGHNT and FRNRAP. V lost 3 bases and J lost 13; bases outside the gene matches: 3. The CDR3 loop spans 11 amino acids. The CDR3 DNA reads TGTGCTAGTGGTTTTAGCGGGGTGGAGTATTTT. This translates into CASGFSGVEYF.

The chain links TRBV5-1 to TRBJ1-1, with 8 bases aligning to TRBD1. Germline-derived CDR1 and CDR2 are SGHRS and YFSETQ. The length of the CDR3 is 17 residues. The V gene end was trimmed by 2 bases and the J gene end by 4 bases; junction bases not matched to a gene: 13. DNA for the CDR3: TGCGCCAGCAGCTTTGAGGGCCAGGGGGCGCGAGGCACTGAAGCTTTCTTT. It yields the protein CASSFEGQGARGTEAFF.

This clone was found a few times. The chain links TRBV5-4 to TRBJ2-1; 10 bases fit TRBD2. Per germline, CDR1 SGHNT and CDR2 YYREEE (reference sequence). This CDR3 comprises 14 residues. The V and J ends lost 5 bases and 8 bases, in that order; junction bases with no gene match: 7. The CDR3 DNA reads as TGTGCCAGCAGATCTAGCGGGGGAAATTATGAGCAGTTCTTC. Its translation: CASRSSGGNYEQFF.

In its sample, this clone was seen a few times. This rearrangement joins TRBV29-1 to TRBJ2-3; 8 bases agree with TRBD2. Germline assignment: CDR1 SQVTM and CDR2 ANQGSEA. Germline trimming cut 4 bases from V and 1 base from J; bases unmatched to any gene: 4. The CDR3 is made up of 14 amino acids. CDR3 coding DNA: TGCAGCGTTGGGGTTAGCGGGGGCACAGATACGCAGTATTTT. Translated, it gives CSVGVSGGTDTQYF.